Following are 28 T cell receptor beta chains from one sample sequenced in a study of T cells in Graves' hyperthyroidism and ophthalmopathy. The TCR beta CDR3 regions underwent amplification using RNA transcripts as the source. TCR CDR3 regions were first amplified by RT-PCR with HTBI primers. TCRdb processed the multiplex PCR reads anew with MiXCR; each CDR3 protein has one entry. The data show 550,000 to 600,000 distinct CDR3 sequences, with 16% seen just once and around 18% held by the top ten. The sequencing input was blood. These receptor sequences come from a woman under 30 with Graves' hyperthyroidism.

A few counts support this clonotype. The chain links TRBV12-5 to TRBJ2-7; TRBD2 agrees at 12 bases. The germline gives CDR1 LGHNT, CDR2 FRNRAP. V was clipped by 6 bases and J by 2 bases; unmatched bases: 5. The CDR3 has 15 residues. The DNA for the CDR3 is TGTGCTAGTGGCTACACTAGCGGGGGGACCTACGAGCAGTACTTC. Its protein is CASGYTSGGTYEQYF.

This clonotype was seen more than once but under ten times. The chain recombines TRBV20-1 with TRBJ2-6; the D is unclear. Germline assignment: CDR1 DFQATT and CDR2 SNEGSKA (reference sequence). Trimming took 6 bases from V and 0 from J, leaving 6 bases between them. The CDR3 contains 13 residues. CDR3 residues: CSARSSGANVLTF. CDR3 nucleotide sequence: TGCAGTGCCAGGTCCTCTGGGGCCAACGTCCTGACTTTC.

This clonotype was found many times. V is TRBV19 and J is TRBJ2-7, with 9 bases lining up with TRBD1. CDR3 length equals 15 residues. The germline CDR1 and CDR2 sequences are LNHDA and SQIVND (reference sequence). V was clipped by 3 bases and J by 2 bases; unmatched bases: 5. The DNA for the CDR3 is TGTGCCAGTAGTATCTCGGGACAGGGCACCTACGAGCAGTACTTC. This sequence encodes CASSISGQGTYEQYF.

In this sample, this clonotype turned up many times. The genes are TRBV7-2 and TRBJ2-1; no definite D call. This CDR3 comprises 14 residues. CDR1 is SGHTA and CDR2 is FQGNSA in the germline V gene. V lost 0 bases and J 5 bases, leaving 8 bases between the germline ends. The CDR3 sequence is CASSLALGNNEQFF. As DNA, the CDR3 is TGTGCCAGCAGCTTAGCTCTAGGGAACAATGAGCAGTTCTTC.

This clonotype appeared many times. The rearrangement links TRBV6-6 to TRBJ2-1; no firm D call. Germline-derived CDR1 and CDR2 are MNHNY and SVGAGI (reference sequence). This CDR3 has 15 residues. V was trimmed by 0 bases and J by 0 bases, leaving 6 bases between them. Here the CDR3 reads CASSYSWSSYNEQFF. The CDR3 bases are TGTGCCAGCAGTTACTCCTGGAGCTCCTACAATGAGCAGTTCTTC.

This clonotype was seen only a few times. The chain employs TRBV7-2 and TRBJ1-6; 7 nucleotides agree with TRBD1. From germline, CDR1 is SGHTA and CDR2 FQGNSA. CDR3 size: 15 residues. Trimming removed 5 bases from V and 7 bases from J; junction bases left unmatched: 8. CDR3 protein: CASSRQGFINSPLHF. In DNA form, the CDR3 reads TGTGCCAGCAGCCGACAGGGTTTTATCAATTCACCCCTCCACTTT. The variable domain in full, completed from reference TRBV7-2 and TRBJ1-6, reads GAGVSQSPSNKVTEKGKDVELRCDPISGHTALYWYRQSLGQGLEFLIYFQGNSAPDKSGLPSDRFSAERTGGSVSTLTIQRTQQEDSAVYLCASSRQGFINSPLHFGNGTRLTVT.

This clonotype was seen ten or more times. The rearrangement joins TRBV6-1 to TRBJ2-1; 12 bases fit TRBD2. Per the germline V gene, CDR1 is MNHNS and CDR2 is SASEGT. The length of the CDR3 is 15 residues. Trimming at V came to 4 bases and at J to 12 bases, leaving 10 bases not matched to a gene. The CDR3 spells CASSGVRTSGAMQFF. The DNA of the CDR3 is TGTGCCAGCAGTGGAGTGAGGACTAGCGGGGCTATGCAGTTCTTC.

Many counts were recorded for this clonotype. The CDR3: CASSLRPGLGYSTDTQYF. CDR3 DNA sequence: TGTGCCAGCAGTCTACGACCGGGACTAGGCTATAGCACAGATACGCAGTATTTT. This chain uses TRBV28 with TRBJ2-3; TRBD2 agrees at 8 bases. Germline V gene lookup returns CDR1 MDHEN and CDR2 SYDVKM. The CDR3 is 18 amino acids. After removal of 5 bases from V and 0 bases from J, the junction contained 13 bases not matched to a gene.

Ten or more counts support this clonotype. The chain employs TRBV10-3 and TRBJ2-5; maybe TRBD1 (6 bases). The ends were cut back, 3 bases at V and 2 bases at J, with 16 bases in the middle. Looked up from germline, CDR1 is ENHRY and CDR2 is SYGVKD. The CDR3 extends over 16 amino acids. CDR3 sequence (DNA): TGTGCCATCAGTGAACAGGGTTCGTCAACTCAAGAGACCCAGTACTTC. Translated: CAISEQGSSTQETQYF.

This clonotype has at least ten counts. The V and J genes are TRBV7-9 and TRBJ2-7; D possibly corresponds to TRBD2 (6 bases). CDR1 is SEHNR, CDR2 FQNEAQ, per germline (reference sequence). Trimming shortened V by 1 base and J by 4 bases, and 17 bases separated the two germline ends. The CDR3 spans 16 residues. This CDR3 is CASSLGRSAGRYEQYF. The CDR3, as DNA: TGTGCCAGCAGCTTAGGTCGTTCCGCAGGGAGGTACGAGCAGTACTTC. Together with reference TRBV7-9 and TRBJ2-7, the CDR3 gives the full variable domain: DTGVSQNPRHKITKRGQNVTFRCDPISEHNRLYWYRQTLGQGPEFLTYFQNEAQLEKSRLLSDRFSAERPKGSFSTLEIQRTEQGDSAMYLCASSLGRSAGRYEQYFGPGTRLTVT.

This clonotype has a count of ten or more. The chain recombines TRBV12-5 with TRBJ1-1; weak D call: TRBD1 (6 bases). Germline CDR1 is LGHNT and CDR2 is FRNRAP. V was pared by 7 bases and J by 5 bases, with 29 bases between. There are 18 residues in the CDR3. CDR3 coding DNA: TGTGCTAGTGCCCTTCTTATAAGGGGGACCTTACTGGGAACTGAAGCTTTCTTT. This translates into CASALLIRGTLLGTEAFF. The full variable domain, rest sourced from reference TRBV12-5 and TRBJ1-1, is DARVTQTPRHKVTEMGQEVTMRCQPILGHNTVFWYRQTMMQGLELLAYFRNRAPLDDSGMPKDRFSAEMPDATLATLKIQPSEPRDSAVYFCASALLIRGTLLGTEAFFGQGTRLTVV.

The chain has TRBV7-2 and TRBJ1-5; D remains ambiguous. The germline gives CDR1 SGHTA, CDR2 FQGNSA. The CDR3 runs to 15 residues. V was shortened by 1 base and J by 1 base, with 8 bases between the two germline ends. CDR3 DNA sequence: TGTGCCAGCAGCTTAGGGGGAAAAAGCAATCAGCCCCAGCATTTT. As protein: CASSLGGKSNQPQHF. Full variable domain (outside the CDR3, taken from reference TRBV7-2 and TRBJ1-5): GAGVSQSPSNKVTEKGKDVELRCDPISGHTALYWYRQSLGQGLEFLIYFQGNSAPDKSGLPSDRFSAERTGGSVSTLTIQRTQQEDSAVYLCASSLGGKSNQPQHFGDGTRLSIL.

The chain employs TRBV12-3 or TRBV12-4 and TRBJ1-2; D is uncertain. The CDR3 has 17 amino acids. V shed 1 base and J shed 3 bases, with 18 bases lying between them. The CDR3 DNA follows: TGTGCCAGCAGTTTAGTCCTCGGGTCGGGGTTGGACTATGGCTACACCTTC. Its translation: CASSLVLGSGLDYGYTF.

The chain joins TRBV12-3 or TRBV12-4 to TRBJ2-4, with D tentatively TRBD2 (5 bases). The V and J ends lost 5 bases and 9 bases respectively, with 17 bases between them. The CDR3 length is 14 residues. Here the CDR3 reads CASSPLGLAGIQYF. DNA of the CDR3: TGTGCCAGCAGTCCTTTAGGCCTGGCGGGCATTCAGTACTTC.

V usage is TRBV24-1 and J usage is TRBJ2-6; D gene uncertain. V lost 4 bases and J lost 5, with 8 bases in between. The CDR3 has 14 amino acids. The germline gives CDR1 KGHDR, CDR2 SFDVKD. The CDR3 sequence: CATSDGARANVLTF. CDR3 bases: TGTGCCACCAGTGACGGCGCTAGGGCCAACGTCCTGACTTTC.

In this sample, this clonotype turned up many times. One junction end disagrees with the germline gene, perhaps due to a read error. V and J are TRBV12-3 or TRBV12-4 and TRBJ1-1; D unclear. The CDR3 is made up of 13 amino acids. DNA for the CDR3: TGTGCCAGCAGTTTTGGACGCGGCACTAAAGCTTTCTTT. Its protein is CASSFGRGTKAFF.

This clonotype was counted only a few times. The chain joins TRBV28 to TRBJ2-3; 15 bases match TRBD2. Looked up from germline, CDR1 is MDHEN and CDR2 is SYDVKM. CDR3 length equals 17 residues. V dropped 6 bases and J dropped 4; count of bases not matched to a gene: 8. This chain's CDR3 is CASSSGLAGGSSDTQYF. In DNA form, the CDR3 reads TGTGCCAGCAGCTCCGGACTAGCGGGAGGGTCGTCAGATACGCAGTATTTT.

Many counts were recorded for this clonotype. CDR3 amino acids: CASSLRAWETQYF. CDR3 nucleotide sequence: TGTGCCAGCAGTTTAAGGGCTTGGGAGACCCAGTACTTC. The J gene is TRBJ2-5, the V gene TRBV12-3 or TRBV12-4; D is uncertain. Trimming removed 2 bases at V and 5 bases at J, with 9 bases between. CDR3 length: 13 residues.

The sample holds a few counts of this clonotype. Here the CDR3 reads CASSQGQPFSYNEQFF. The CDR3 DNA reads TGTGCCAGCAGCCAAGGACAGCCTTTCTCCTACAATGAGCAGTTCTTC. The J gene is TRBJ2-1, the V gene TRBV14, with D perhaps matching TRBD1 (5 bases). Trimming shortened V by 1 base and J by 0 bases, and 10 bases separated the two germline ends. Per the germline V gene, CDR1 is SGHDN and CDR2 is FVKESK. The CDR3 consists of 16 residues.

This clonotype was observed a handful of times. This sequence joins TRBV24-1 and TRBJ1-2; no clear D. V was cut by 3 bases and J by 8 bases, with 6 bases left in between. This CDR3 region has 11 residues. Germline values: CDR1 KGHDR, CDR2 SFDVKD. CDR3 amino acids: CATSDPRGYTF. The CDR3 DNA sequence: TGTGCCACCAGTGATCCCCGGGGCTACACCTTC.

This clonotype has just a few counts. The chain employs TRBV24-1 and TRBJ1-4; TRBD1 agrees at 7 bases. Trimming removed 2 bases from V and 3 bases from J; junction bases left unmatched: 2. The CDR3 covers 15 residues. Germline loops: CDR1 KGHDR, CDR2 SFDVKD. CDR3 coding DNA: TGTGCCACCAGTGATTCCGGGACAGCTAATGAAAAACTGTTTTTT. It specifies CATSDSGTANEKLFF.

This clonotype showed up many times. The genes are TRBV6-1 and TRBJ1-1; D not resolved. Trimming shortened V by 6 bases and J by 3 bases, and 5 bases separated the two germline ends. Germline V gives CDR1 MNHNS, CDR2 SASEGT. The CDR3 runs to 11 residues. CDR3 nucleotides: TGTGCCAGCAGAAGGGACACTGAAGCTTTCTTT. Translating gives CASRRDTEAFF.

The sample holds many counts of this clonotype. The gene calls are TRBV12-3 or TRBV12-4 and TRBJ2-5; 7 bases agree with TRBD1. V lost 6 bases and J lost 3; bases outside the gene matches: 13. This CDR3 is 16 amino acids long. The CDR3 DNA reads TGTGCCAGCAGATCCGTTTCAGCCGGGACAGAAGAGACCCAGTACTTC. Encoded protein: CASRSVSAGTEETQYF.

This clonotype was counted only a few times. This chain uses TRBV7-2 with TRBJ1-1, with D possibly TRBD1 on 5 matching bases. In germline, CDR1 is SGHTA, CDR2 FQGNSA. V dropped 5 bases and J dropped 3 bases, with 16 bases sitting between them. The CDR3 spans 15 residues. The CDR3 nucleotides are TGTGCCAGCAGCCCAGGGATAGTGAGGGACACTGAAGCTTTCTTT. Translating it yields CASSPGIVRDTEAFF.

The chain uses TRBV28 and TRBJ2-3, with 9 bases lining up with TRBD2. This CDR3 contains 16 residues. Germline-derived CDR1 and CDR2 are MDHEN and SYDVKM. V lost 1 base, J lost 7 bases, and 9 bases stayed unmatched. This CDR3 reads CASSLSPGLARHTQYF. The CDR3 region has the DNA TGTGCCAGCAGTTTATCCCCTGGACTAGCGAGGCATACGCAGTATTTT.

There are many counts of this clonotype. The V call is TRBV2, the J call TRBJ2-5; 7 bases line up with TRBD2. The V gene end was trimmed by 0 bases and the J gene end by 3 bases; junction bases not matched to a gene: 4. The CDR3 contains 15 residues. Germline values: CDR1 SNHLY, CDR2 FYNNEI. The CDR3 protein is CASSEAGGAEETQYF. The CDR3 DNA is TGTGCCAGCAGTGAAGCGGGAGGGGCAGAAGAGACCCAGTACTTC.

The chain carries TRBV27 and TRBJ2-1; D gene unclear. V was trimmed by 1 base and J by 10 bases, leaving 11 bases between them. The V gene's germline CDR1 is MNHEY and CDR2 SMNVEV (reference sequence). CDR3 length: 13 amino acids. The CDR3 DNA is TGTGCCAGCAGTTTATTTGGACGAGAAGAGCAGTTCTTC. It yields the protein CASSLFGREEQFF.

This clonotype was seen a handful of times. The chain couples TRBV27 to TRBJ2-5, with 11 bases that match TRBD1. The ends lost 4 bases at V and 5 bases at J; junction bases unmatched: 6. CDR3 length: 15 amino acids. Germline CDR1 reads MNHEY; CDR2 reads SMNVEV (reference sequence). The CDR3 bases are TGTGCCAGCAGTTCCGGGACAGGGGGTCTCGAGACCCAGTACTTC. It yields the protein CASSSGTGGLETQYF.